This record looks at one TCR beta chain sequence and its context. These data belong to a study of blood T cell repertoires in COVID-19. The overall study: Specimens from acute and convalescent COVID-19 originated in the United States, Italy and Spain.

The CDR3 spans 11 residues. Germline V CDR1 and CDR2: DFQATT, SNEGSKA (reference sequence). The ends were cut back, 6 bases at V and 6 bases at J, with 11 bases in the middle. As handled by the study authors: From reference gene primer amplification, estimates of nucleated cell counts were derived. This table comes from immunoSEQ multiplex PCR, and its TCRdb copy is limited to in-frame clones, with some not included. V and J calls and clone size follow that table, whereas D and trimming were derived from the DNA. The sample yields about 210,000 clones, 75% to 85% seen once. The Seattle patients joined while their infection was active and were tracked longitudinally afterward.

Sequencing was done on a sample of peripheral blood. The receptor was isolated from a woman aged 65 to 85 with COVID-19, enrolled during active disease. V and J are TRBV20-1 and TRBJ1-1; D unclear. The DNA of the CDR3 is TGCAGTGCCCCTCTGCAGGCTGAAGCTTTCTTT. Translating it yields CSAPLQAEAFF.